The source of this TCR beta chain is a study of technical replicates of blood from a few donors. CDR3 length: 17 amino acids. Profiled with immunoSEQ multiplex PCR; TCRdb holds only in-frame clones, not every one. The sample carries 75,000 or so clones, about 95% recorded once. The sequenced sample was T cells isolated from PBMCs. The receptor comes from a human donor in good health. This sequence joins TRBV21-1 and TRBJ2-6; the D call of TRBD1 is as the table states it, not checked on the DNA. TRBV21-1 is reported as a pseudogene. CDR3 sequence: CASSNRDSQTGANVLTF. The DNA for the CDR3 is TGTGCCAGCAGCAACCGGGACAGCCAAACTGGGGCCAACGTCCTGACTTTC.